Sequencing of this TCR beta chain was carried out in a study of T-cell reconstitution after alpha-beta-depleted transplantation in children. Preparation of the TCRbeta library was carried out with unique molecular identifiers. TCRdb reprocessed the PCR reads with MiXCR, giving one entry per CDR3 protein. The table shows 640,000 or so distinct CDR3 sequences, with around 17% occurring only once. With regard to this clonotype: A much larger clone is a single base away; this may be a read error.

V was pared by 3 bases and J by 7 bases, with 10 bases between. This CDR3 comprises 11 residues. CDR1 DFQATT and CDR2 SNEGSKA come from the germline V gene (reference sequence). The sequencing here drew on PBMCs from the stem cell graft donor, taken from the stem cell graft. The clonotype was recovered from a human donor who donated a stem cell graft to a child with acute myeloid leukemia. The V gene is TRBV20-1, the J gene TRBJ2-7; D gene uncertain. CDR3 sequence: CSASEAGEQYF. The CDR3 bases are TGCAGTGCTAGCGAGGCTGGTGAGCAGTACTTC.